The 15 T cell receptor beta chains reported below all come from one sample, sequenced in a study of blood T cells in healthy people across ages. Sample-barcoded 5' priming and a J-beta primer mix drove a second PCR of about 6 to 12 cycles. TCRdb processed the 5' RACE reads anew with MiXCR; each CDR3 protein has one entry. This table holds around 1,600,000 distinct CDR3 sequences, 35% to 45% found once. Sequences were obtained from blood. The receptors come from a woman under 30 in good health.

This clonotype was recorded a few times. This rearrangement joins TRBV12-3 or TRBV12-4 to TRBJ2-7; 11 bases match TRBD2. V dropped 2 bases and J dropped 4; count of bases not matched to a gene: 4. The CDR3 is 15 amino acids. The CDR3 spells CASSLLTSGSYEQYF. CDR3 nucleotide sequence: TGTGCCAGCAGTTTACTCACTAGCGGGAGTTACGAGCAGTACTTC.

The gene calls are TRBV12-3 or TRBV12-4 and TRBJ1-4; perhaps TRBD1 as D (5 bases). Trimming took 2 bases from V and 11 from J, leaving 15 bases between them. The CDR3 extends over 14 amino acids. The CDR3 DNA is TGTGCCAGCAGTTTATCAGGGAGGGTGATTAAACTGTTTTTT. The encoded protein is CASSLSGRVIKLFF.

This clonotype turned up a few times. This rearrangement joins TRBV5-1 to TRBJ2-5, with 9 bases aligning to TRBD2. Germline assignment: CDR1 SGHRS and CDR2 YFSETQ. V shed 2 bases and J 1 base; nucleotides not matched to a gene: 3. The CDR3 covers 15 residues. CDR3 protein: CASSFSGSGQETQYF. Written as DNA, the CDR3 is TGCGCCAGCAGCTTTAGCGGGAGCGGCCAAGAGACCCAGTACTTC.

This clonotype was found once. This chain links TRBV7-2 with TRBJ1-5, with D unresolved. CDR3 size: 15 residues. V dropped 5 bases and J dropped 3 bases, with 14 bases sitting between them. Per germline, CDR1 SGHTA and CDR2 FQGNSA. The DNA of the CDR3 is TGTGCCAGCAGCCCAGAGTATTTTGTCAATCAGCCCCAGCATTTT. Translating it yields CASSPEYFVNQPQHF.

The chain is built from TRBV4-3 and TRBJ1-2; D unclear. The germline V gene has CDR1 LGHNA and CDR2 YSLEER. The CDR3 covers 19 residues. V was pared by 4 bases and J by 0 bases, with 24 bases between. The CDR3 loop reads CASSLSTGPFTDSNYGYTF. In DNA form, the CDR3 reads TGCGCCAGCAGCCTTTCTACCGGCCCATTTACAGATTCTAACTATGGCTACACCTTC.

Worth noting for this clonotype: One end of the junction varies from germline; a read error may be responsible. The chain recombines TRBV5-1 with TRBJ1-3, with D perhaps TRBD1 (6 bases). Per germline, CDR1 SGHRS and CDR2 YFSETQ. This CDR3 region has 15 residues. This chain's CDR3 is CASSLVGQSGNAIYF. The CDR3 DNA reads TGCGCCAGCAGCTTGGTGGGACAATCTGGAAACGCCATATATTTT.

This chain uses TRBV12-3 or TRBV12-4 with TRBJ1-1; TRBD1 is a possible D gene (6 bases). This CDR3 has 15 amino acids. Trimming removed 3 bases at V and 0 bases at J, with 11 bases between. The CDR3 region has the DNA TGTGCCAGCAGTTTGTATCAGGGGATGAACACTGAAGCTTTCTTT. Protein: CASSLYQGMNTEAFF.

This clonotype turned up a few times. Here the CDR3 reads CASGSIRSTYEQYF. DNA for the CDR3: TGTGCCAGCGGCTCGATAAGGTCAACCTACGAGCAGTACTTC. The chain recombines TRBV11-2 with TRBJ2-7; D is unclear. Germline CDR1 and CDR2: SGHAT and FQNNGV. The CDR3 is 14 amino acids. Deletions cut 8 bases from V and 2 bases from J, with 16 bases between.

The chain employs TRBV6-6 and TRBJ2-1; D ambiguous. V was cut by 7 bases and J by 6 bases, with 10 bases left in between. Germline V gives CDR1 MNHNY, CDR2 SVGAGI (reference sequence). The CDR3 is 12 amino acids. In nucleotides, the CDR3 is TGTGCCAGCACCGCCCCCCTCAATGAGCAGTTCTTC. Translated: CASTAPLNEQFF.

This clonotype was counted at least ten times. The V gene is TRBV7-9, the J gene TRBJ1-2; D not certain. CDR1 is SEHNR and CDR2 is FQNEAQ in the germline V gene (reference sequence). Trimming left V 1 base short and J 5 bases short, with 11 bases between. The CDR3 has 14 residues. In DNA form, the CDR3 reads TGTGCCAGCAGCTTAGGGGTCGAGAGATATGGCTACACCTTC. This codes for CASSLGVERYGYTF.

This clonotype was seen only a few times. The rearrangement joins TRBV3-1 to TRBJ2-6, with a tentative D call TRBD1 (5 bases). Germline V gene lookup returns CDR1 LGHDT and CDR2 YNNKEL (reference sequence). The CDR3 sequence is 13 residues long. Deletions cut 8 bases from V and 4 bases from J, with 9 bases between. In nucleotides, the CDR3 is TGTGCCAGCGGGGCTGCCGGGGCCAACGTCCTGACTTTC. Protein: CASGAAGANVLTF.

CDR3 protein: CASSLFDTYEQYF. The CDR3 nucleotides are TGCGCCAGCAGCTTGTTTGACACCTACGAGCAGTACTTC. The genes are TRBV5-1 and TRBJ2-7; D unresolved. Germline loops: CDR1 SGHRS, CDR2 YFSETQ. This CDR3 spans 13 amino acids. Trimming removed 1 base at V and 2 bases at J, with 7 bases between.

There are a few counts of this clonotype. The chain is built from TRBV10-3 and TRBJ1-2, with a tentative D call TRBD1 (6 bases). Germline CDR1 is ENHRY and CDR2 is SYGVKD. The CDR3 extends over 14 amino acids. V lost 4 bases and J 3 bases, leaving 12 bases between the germline ends. The CDR3 is CAISAGEVDYGYTF. The CDR3 DNA is TGTGCCATCAGTGCAGGGGAAGTAGACTATGGCTACACCTTC.

The chain links TRBV7-2 to TRBJ2-5; 7 nucleotides agree with TRBD2. This CDR3 spans 13 amino acids. CDR1 and CDR2 (germline): SGHTA, FQGNSA. Trimming removed 4 bases from V and 11 bases from J; junction bases left unmatched: 10. The CDR3 DNA reads as TGTGCCAGCAGCTCACCGGGACTAACAGAGCAGTACTTC. It encodes CASSSPGLTEQYF.

The gene calls are TRBV5-1 and TRBJ2-1; TRBD2 matches 10 bases. V was pared by 4 bases and J by 5 bases, with 6 bases of the junction left unmatched. In germline, CDR1 is SGHRS, CDR2 YFSETQ. The CDR3 is 15 residues long. The CDR3 is CASSRSGGVNNEQFF. The CDR3 nucleotides are TGCGCCAGCAGCCGAAGCGGGGGGGTAAACAATGAGCAGTTCTTC.